This TCR beta chain originates from a study of blood T cell repertoires in COVID-19. CDR3 length: 15 amino acids. Germline V gene lookup returns CDR1 SEHNR and CDR2 FQNEAQ (reference sequence). V lost 5 bases, J lost 6 bases, and 9 bases stayed unmatched. Method: immunoSEQ multiplex PCR; TCRdb's copy keeps in-frame clones and lacks some. This sample yields around 140,000 clones, of which approximately 80% are seen a single time; about 4% belongs to the top ten. This TCR derives from a man aged 50 to 60 in a cohort exposed to, infected with or recovered from COVID-19 (not recorded which). The sequencing input was PBMCs or T cells enriched from blood (not recorded which). The rearrangement links TRBV7-9 to TRBJ2-1; TRBD2 matches at 8 bases. In DNA form, the CDR3 reads TGTGCCAGCAGCCAGGGAGCGGGAGCAGCCAATGAGCAGTTCTTC. Protein product: CASSQGAGAANEQFF.